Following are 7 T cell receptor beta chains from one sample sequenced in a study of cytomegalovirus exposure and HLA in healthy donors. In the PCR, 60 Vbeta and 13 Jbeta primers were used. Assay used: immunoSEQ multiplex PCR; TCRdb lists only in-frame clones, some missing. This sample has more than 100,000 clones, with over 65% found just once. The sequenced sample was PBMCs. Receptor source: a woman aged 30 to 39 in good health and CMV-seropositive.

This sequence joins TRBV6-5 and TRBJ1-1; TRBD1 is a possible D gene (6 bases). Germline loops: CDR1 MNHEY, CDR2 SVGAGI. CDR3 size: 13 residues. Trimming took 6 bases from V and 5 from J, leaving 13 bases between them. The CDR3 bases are TGTGCCAGCAGGCCCCTAACAGGGACTGAAGCTTTCTTT. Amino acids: CASRPLTGTEAFF.

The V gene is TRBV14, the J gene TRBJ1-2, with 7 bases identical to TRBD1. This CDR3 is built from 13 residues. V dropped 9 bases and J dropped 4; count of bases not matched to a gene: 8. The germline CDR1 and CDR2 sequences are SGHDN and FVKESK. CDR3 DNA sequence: TGTGCCAGGGCTAACAGGGGTTCCTATGGCTACACCTTC. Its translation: CARANRGSYGYTF.

CDR3 region: CAWGGWETQYF. CDR3 nucleotides: TGTGCCTGGGGGGGTTGGGAGACCCAGTACTTC. The chain links TRBV28 to TRBJ2-5; 7 bases are a match to TRBD2. The germline V gene encodes CDR1 MDHEN and CDR2 SYDVKM. V was clipped by 11 bases and J by 5 bases; unmatched bases: 5. The CDR3 totals 11 residues. Supplemented by reference TRBV28 and TRBJ2-5, the full variable domain reads DVKVTQSSRYLVKRTGEKVFLECVQDMDHENMFWYRQDPGLGLRLIYFSYDVKMKEKGDIPEGYSVSREKKERFSLILESASTNQTSMYLCAWGGWETQYFGPGTRLLVL.

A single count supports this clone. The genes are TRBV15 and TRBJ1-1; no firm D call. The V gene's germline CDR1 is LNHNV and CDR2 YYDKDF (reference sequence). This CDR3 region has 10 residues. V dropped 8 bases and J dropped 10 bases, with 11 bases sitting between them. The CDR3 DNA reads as TGTGCCACCTGCGGGTTACTAGCTTTCTTT. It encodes CATCGLLAFF.

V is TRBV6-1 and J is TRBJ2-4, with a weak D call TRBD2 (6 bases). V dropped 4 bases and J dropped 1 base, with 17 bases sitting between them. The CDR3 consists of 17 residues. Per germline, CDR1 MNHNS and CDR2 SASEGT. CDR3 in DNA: TGTGCCAGCAGTGGGACCGCACCCGGAGGGGCCAAAAACATTCAGTACTTC. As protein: CASSGTAPGGAKNIQYF.

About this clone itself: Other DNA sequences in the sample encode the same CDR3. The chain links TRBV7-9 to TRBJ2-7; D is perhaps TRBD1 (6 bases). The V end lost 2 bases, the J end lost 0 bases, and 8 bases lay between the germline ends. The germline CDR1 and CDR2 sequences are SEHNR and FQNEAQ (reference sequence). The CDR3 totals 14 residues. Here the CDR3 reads CASSLTGSSYEQYF. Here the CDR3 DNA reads TGTGCCAGCAGCTTAACAGGGAGCTCCTACGAGCAGTACTTC.

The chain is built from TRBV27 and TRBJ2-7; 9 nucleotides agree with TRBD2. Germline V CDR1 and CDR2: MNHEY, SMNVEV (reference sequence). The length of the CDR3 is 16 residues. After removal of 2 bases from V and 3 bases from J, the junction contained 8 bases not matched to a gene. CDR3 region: CASSLAGGLSLYEQYF. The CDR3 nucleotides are TGTGCCAGCAGTTTAGCGGGGGGGCTCTCCCTCTACGAGCAGTACTTC.